The clone carrying this T cell receptor (beta chain) was counted a single time. These data are taken from a study of long-term antiretroviral therapy in people with HIV. Trimming shortened V by 1 base and J by 8 bases, and 15 bases separated the two germline ends. The CDR3 contains 14 residues. CDR1 and CDR2 from the germline V gene are GTSNPN and SVGIG (reference sequence). immunoSEQ v3.0 was run at survey level. Profiling relied on immunoSEQ multiplex PCR, and the TCRdb table lists in-frame clones only, not all of them. The repertoire has 25,000 to 30,000 clones, over 90% of them found once; the top ten carry about 6%.

This chain links TRBV30 with TRBJ2-1; D is possibly TRBD1 or TRBD2 (6 bases each). This TCR came from a woman between 40 and 50 years old with HIV. The specimen comprised unsorted PBMCs, sampled roughly 6.5 years after starting antiretroviral therapy. The CDR3 protein is CAWSDLLGGHEQFF. The CDR3 bases are TGTGCCTGGAGTGACCTTCTTGGGGGGCATGAGCAGTTCTTC.